This record covers a single TCR beta chain. The antigen it binds to is not known. An end of the junction does not agree with germline; a read error may underlie this. This specimen comes from a study of CD8 T cells in Susac syndrome (dated by TCRdb to about 2019). Describing the broader study: Among the Susac syndrome patients who were sequenced, clinically active disease was present in about 6 and clinical remission was observed in 8 or 9. At the time of blood withdrawal, Susac syndrome patients were either therapy-naive, taking corticosteroids (with some also receiving IVIg), or on IVIg alone. Repertoire sequencing was used to test whether CD8+ T cell activation and differentiation in Susac syndrome was antigen driven. The clonality of the CD8+ T cell repertoire was compared across 12 healthy donors, some 14 Susac syndrome patients and around 16 multiple sclerosis patients.

RNA was extracted using the RNeasy kit, and about 0.45 to 1 microgram was reverse transcribed with random hexamers. The immunoSEQ multiplex PCR assay, covering 54 Vbeta and 13 Jbeta segments, was used to amplify TCR beta CDR3 regions. PCR amplification bias was corrected by using a synthetic template baseline for primer optimization and computational correction. Per the original workflow: Reads were annotated to V, D and J genes per IMGT and analyzed with immunoSEQ Analyzer, keeping only productive sequences. Clonality was computed as one minus Shannon entropy normalized by log2 of the number of productive unique sequences. Public and private clones were assessed among the 100 most prevalent clones of each patient and control. Clones were defined as Susac-specific when absent from the healthy and MS cohorts, from approximately 1,100 published viral clones and from other ImmuneACCESS disease sequences. The raw public reads went through TCRdb reprocessing: fastp at Q25, MiXCR clone calling, in-frame beta chains kept. Each CDR3 protein gets just one entry, which takes the most common genes and DNA from the rows behind it. The V and J calls follow TCRdb's processing rather than the paper's. The sample table records some 97,000 distinct CDR3 sequences; about 95% of these occur just once. The ten largest clones take up less than 0.35% of the sample.

General conclusions and limits of the study: Clonal expansion was observed in Susac syndrome CD8+ repertoires, with the highest expansion in CD8+ TEMRA cells and greater expansion in clinically active than in remitting patients. The number of individuals in the TCR sequencing and HLA analysis was recognized as being relatively small. In the total CD8+ and CD8+ TEMRA repertoires, roughly 15 and five Susac-specific public clones, respectively, were identified.

Peripheral blood CD8+ and CD4+ T cells from healthy donors, Susac syndrome patients and multiple sclerosis patients were profiled by high-throughput TCR beta sequencing. Susac syndrome patients met recently defined diagnostic criteria for definite or probable disease. Bulk CD8+ and CD4+ T cells were purified by magnetic negative isolation, while CD8+ TEMRA cells were enriched using FACS. Blood was collected in EDTA tubes and processed within 24 hours, with PBMCs isolated through density gradient centrifugation. PBMCs intended for TCR sequencing were cryopreserved in liquid nitrogen and were subsequently thawed in a 37 degrees C water bath. The sorted or isolated CD4+, CD8+ and CD8+ TEMRA cells reached a purity of at least 90%. The germline V gene encodes CDR1 MNHEY and CDR2 SVGAGI. The CDR3 measures 14 amino acids from cysteine to phenylalanine. Only the CDR3 part of the read is kept: 42 bases, read in frame from the first base.

Sequenced: CD8+ T cells from PBMCs. This clonotype was obtained from a human donor with Susac syndrome. The chain is encoded by TRBV6-5 joined to TRBJ2-5, with the D gene call left open. The DNA sequence reads TGTGCCAGCGGTTATACGTTGGGCGTAGAGACCCAGTACTTC. This is translated as CASGYTLGVETQYF.